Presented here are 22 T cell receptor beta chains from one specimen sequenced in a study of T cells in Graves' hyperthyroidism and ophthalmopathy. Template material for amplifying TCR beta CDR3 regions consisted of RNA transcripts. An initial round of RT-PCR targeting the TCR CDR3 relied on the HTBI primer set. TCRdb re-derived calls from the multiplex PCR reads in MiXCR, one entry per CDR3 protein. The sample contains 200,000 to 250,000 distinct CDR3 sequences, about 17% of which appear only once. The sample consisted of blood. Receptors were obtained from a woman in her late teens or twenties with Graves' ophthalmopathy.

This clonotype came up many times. The CDR3 nucleotides are TGTGCCACCAGTGACTCCGGGACATACAACTACAATGAGCAGTTCTTC. It is translated as CATSDSGTYNYNEQFF. J is TRBJ2-1 and V is TRBV24-1; D might be TRBD1 (6 bases). Germline V CDR1 and CDR2: KGHDR, SFDVKD. The V end was cut by 4 bases, the J end by 3 bases, with 15 bases between. This CDR3 has 16 amino acids.

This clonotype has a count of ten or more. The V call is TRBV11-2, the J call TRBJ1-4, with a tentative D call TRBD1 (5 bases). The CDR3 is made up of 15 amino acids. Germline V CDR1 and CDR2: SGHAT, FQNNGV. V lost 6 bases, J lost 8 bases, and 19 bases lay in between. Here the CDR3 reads CASSPRQSTIEKLFF. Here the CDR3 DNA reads TGTGCCAGCAGTCCCCGACAGAGCACGATCGAAAAACTGTTTTTT.

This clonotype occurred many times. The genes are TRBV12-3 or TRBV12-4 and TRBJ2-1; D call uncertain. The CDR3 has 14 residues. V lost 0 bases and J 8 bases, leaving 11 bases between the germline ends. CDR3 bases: TGTGCCAGCAGTTTAGCGAACGGCGTAGATGAGCAGTTCTTC. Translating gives CASSLANGVDEQFF.

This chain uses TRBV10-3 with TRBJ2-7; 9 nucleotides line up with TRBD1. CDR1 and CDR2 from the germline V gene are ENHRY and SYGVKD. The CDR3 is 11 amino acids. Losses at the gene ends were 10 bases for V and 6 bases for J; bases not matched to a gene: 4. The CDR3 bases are TGTGCCAGCGGGACAGGGCTCGAGCAGTACTTC. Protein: CASGTGLEQYF.

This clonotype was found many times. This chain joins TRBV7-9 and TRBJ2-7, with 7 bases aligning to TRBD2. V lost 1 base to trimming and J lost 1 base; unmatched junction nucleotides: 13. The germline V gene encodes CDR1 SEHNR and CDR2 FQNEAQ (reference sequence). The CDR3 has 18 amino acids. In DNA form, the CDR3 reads TGTGCCAGCAGCTTAGTCTCAGTTTGGGGGGGTATATCCTACGAGCAGTACTTC. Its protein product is CASSLVSVWGGISYEQYF. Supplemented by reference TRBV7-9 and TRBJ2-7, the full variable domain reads DTGVSQNPRHKITKRGQNVTFRCDPISEHNRLYWYRQTLGQGPEFLTYFQNEAQLEKSRLLSDRFSAERPKGSFSTLEIQRTEQGDSAMYLCASSLVSVWGGISYEQYFGPGTRLTVT.

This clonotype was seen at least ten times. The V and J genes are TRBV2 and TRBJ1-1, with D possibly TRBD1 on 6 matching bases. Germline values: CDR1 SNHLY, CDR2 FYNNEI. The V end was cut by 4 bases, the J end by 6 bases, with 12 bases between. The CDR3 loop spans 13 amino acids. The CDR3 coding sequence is TGTGCCAGCAGTGCACAGGGCGGTCCTGAAGCTTTCTTT. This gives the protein CASSAQGGPEAFF.

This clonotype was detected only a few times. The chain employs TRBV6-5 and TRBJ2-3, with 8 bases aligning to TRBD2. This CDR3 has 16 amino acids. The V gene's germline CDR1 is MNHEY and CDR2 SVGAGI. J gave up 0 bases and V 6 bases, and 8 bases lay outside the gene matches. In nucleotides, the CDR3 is TGTGCCAGCAGCGCTCTACTAGCGGCTAGCACAGATACGCAGTATTTT. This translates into CASSALLAASTDTQYF.

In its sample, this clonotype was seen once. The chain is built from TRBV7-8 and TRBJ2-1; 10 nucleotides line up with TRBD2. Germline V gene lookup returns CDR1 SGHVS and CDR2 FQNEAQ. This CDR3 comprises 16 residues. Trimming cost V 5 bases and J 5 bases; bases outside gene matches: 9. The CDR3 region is CASSPRALAGDNEQFF. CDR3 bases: TGTGCCAGCAGCCCAAGGGCCCTAGCGGGAGACAATGAGCAGTTCTTC.

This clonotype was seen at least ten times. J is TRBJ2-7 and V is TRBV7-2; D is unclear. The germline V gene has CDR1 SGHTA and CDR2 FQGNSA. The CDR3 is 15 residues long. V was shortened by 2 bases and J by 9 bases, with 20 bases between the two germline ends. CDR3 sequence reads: CASSLSLSTYELQYF. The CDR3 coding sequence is TGTGCCAGCAGCTTATCTCTCAGCACCTACGAGTTGCAGTACTTC.

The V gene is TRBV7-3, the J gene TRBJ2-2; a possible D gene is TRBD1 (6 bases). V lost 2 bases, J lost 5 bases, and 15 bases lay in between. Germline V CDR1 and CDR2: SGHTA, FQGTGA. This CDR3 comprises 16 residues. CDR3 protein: CASSLVSGGGTGELFF. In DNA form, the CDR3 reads TGTGCCAGCAGCTTAGTCTCTGGGGGCGGAACCGGGGAGCTGTTTTTT. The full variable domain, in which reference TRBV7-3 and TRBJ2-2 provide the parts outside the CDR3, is GAGVSQTPSNKVTEKGKYVELRCDPISGHTALYWYRQSLGQGPEFLIYFQGTGAADDSGLPNDRFFAVRPEGSVSTLKIQRTERGDSAVYLCASSLVSGGGTGELFFGEGSRLTVL.

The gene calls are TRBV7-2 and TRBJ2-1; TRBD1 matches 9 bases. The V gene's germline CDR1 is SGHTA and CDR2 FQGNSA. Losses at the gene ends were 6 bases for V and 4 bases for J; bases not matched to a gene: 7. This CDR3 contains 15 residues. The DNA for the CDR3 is TGTGCCAGCAGTTCACCGGGACAGGGTTACAATGAGCAGTTCTTC. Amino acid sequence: CASSSPGQGYNEQFF.

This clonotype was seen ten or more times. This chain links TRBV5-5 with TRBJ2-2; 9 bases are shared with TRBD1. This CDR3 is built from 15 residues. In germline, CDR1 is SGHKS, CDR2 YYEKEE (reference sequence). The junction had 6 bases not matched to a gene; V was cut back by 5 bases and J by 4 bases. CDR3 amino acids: CASRSQGAPTGELFF. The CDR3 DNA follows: TGTGCCAGCAGGTCACAGGGGGCCCCCACCGGGGAGCTGTTTTTT. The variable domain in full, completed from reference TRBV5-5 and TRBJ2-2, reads DAGVTQSPTHLIKTRGQQVTLRCSPISGHKSVSWYQQVLGQGPQFIFQYYEKEERGRGNFPDRFSARQFPNYSSELNVNALLLGDSALYLCASRSQGAPTGELFFGEGSRLTVL.

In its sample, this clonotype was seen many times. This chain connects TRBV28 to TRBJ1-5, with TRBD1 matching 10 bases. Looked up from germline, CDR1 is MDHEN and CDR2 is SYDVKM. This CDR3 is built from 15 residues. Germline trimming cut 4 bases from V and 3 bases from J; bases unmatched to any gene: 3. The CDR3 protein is CASSWDRGFNQPQHF. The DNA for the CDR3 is TGTGCCAGCAGTTGGGACAGGGGCTTCAATCAGCCCCAGCATTTT.

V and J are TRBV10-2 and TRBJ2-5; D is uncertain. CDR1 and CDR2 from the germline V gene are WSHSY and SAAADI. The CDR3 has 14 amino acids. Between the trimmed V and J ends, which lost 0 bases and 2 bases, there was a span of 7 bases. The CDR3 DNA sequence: TGCGCCAGCAGTGAGTCGAAAAAACAAGAGACCCAGTACTTC. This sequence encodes CASSESKKQETQYF.

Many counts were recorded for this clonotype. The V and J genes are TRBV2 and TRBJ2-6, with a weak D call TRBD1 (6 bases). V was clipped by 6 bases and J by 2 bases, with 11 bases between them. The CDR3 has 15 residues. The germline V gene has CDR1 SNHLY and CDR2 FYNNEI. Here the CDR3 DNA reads TGTGCCAGCAGAGGTTACAGGGCTGGGGCCAACGTCCTGACTTTC. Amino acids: CASRGYRAGANVLTF.

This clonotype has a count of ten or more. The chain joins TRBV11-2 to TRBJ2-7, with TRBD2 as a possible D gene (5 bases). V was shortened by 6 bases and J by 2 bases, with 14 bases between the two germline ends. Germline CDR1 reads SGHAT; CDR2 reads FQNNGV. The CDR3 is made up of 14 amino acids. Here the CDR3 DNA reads TGTGCCAGCAGTCCTGGCTCGGGGACCTACGAGCAGTACTTC. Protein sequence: CASSPGSGTYEQYF.

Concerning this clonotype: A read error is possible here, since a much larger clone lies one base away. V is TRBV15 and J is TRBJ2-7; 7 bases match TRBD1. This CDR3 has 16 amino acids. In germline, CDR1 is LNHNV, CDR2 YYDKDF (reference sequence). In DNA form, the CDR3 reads TGTGCCGCCAGCAGATTCACAGGGGCCCGCTCCTACGAGCAGTACTTC. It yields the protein CAASRFTGARSYEQYF.

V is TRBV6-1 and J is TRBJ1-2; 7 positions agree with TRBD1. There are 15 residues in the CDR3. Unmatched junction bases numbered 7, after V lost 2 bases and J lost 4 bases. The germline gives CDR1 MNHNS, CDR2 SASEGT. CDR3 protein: CASSEQTRGIYGYTF. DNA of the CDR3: TGTGCCAGCAGTGAACAGACCAGGGGGATCTATGGCTACACCTTC.

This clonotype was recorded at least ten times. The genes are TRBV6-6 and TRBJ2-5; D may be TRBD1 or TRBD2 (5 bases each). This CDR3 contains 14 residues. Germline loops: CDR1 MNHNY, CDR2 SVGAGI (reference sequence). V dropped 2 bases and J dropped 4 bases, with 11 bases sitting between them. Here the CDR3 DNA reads TGTGCCAGCAGTTACCGAGGGGCGGGAGAGACCCAGTACTTC. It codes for CASSYRGAGETQYF.

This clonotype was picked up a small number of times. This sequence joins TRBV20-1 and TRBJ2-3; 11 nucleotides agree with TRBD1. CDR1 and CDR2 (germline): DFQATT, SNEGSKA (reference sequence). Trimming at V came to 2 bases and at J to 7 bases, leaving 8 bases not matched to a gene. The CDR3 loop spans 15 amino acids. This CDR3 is CSARPGQGAGNTQYF. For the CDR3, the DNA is TGCAGTGCTAGACCCGGACAGGGGGCAGGAAATACGCAGTATTTT.

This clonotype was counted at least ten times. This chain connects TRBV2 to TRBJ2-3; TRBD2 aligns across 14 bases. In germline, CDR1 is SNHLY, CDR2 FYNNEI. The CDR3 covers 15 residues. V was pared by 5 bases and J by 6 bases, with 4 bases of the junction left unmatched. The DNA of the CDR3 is TGTGCCAGCAGTCAGACTAGCGGGAGGGCTGATACGCAGTATTTT. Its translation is CASSQTSGRADTQYF.

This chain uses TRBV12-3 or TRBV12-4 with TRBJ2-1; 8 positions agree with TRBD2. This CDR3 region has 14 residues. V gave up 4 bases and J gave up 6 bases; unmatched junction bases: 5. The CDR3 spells CASSSSGGPNEQFF. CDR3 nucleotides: TGTGCCAGCAGTTCCAGCGGGGGCCCCAATGAGCAGTTCTTC.